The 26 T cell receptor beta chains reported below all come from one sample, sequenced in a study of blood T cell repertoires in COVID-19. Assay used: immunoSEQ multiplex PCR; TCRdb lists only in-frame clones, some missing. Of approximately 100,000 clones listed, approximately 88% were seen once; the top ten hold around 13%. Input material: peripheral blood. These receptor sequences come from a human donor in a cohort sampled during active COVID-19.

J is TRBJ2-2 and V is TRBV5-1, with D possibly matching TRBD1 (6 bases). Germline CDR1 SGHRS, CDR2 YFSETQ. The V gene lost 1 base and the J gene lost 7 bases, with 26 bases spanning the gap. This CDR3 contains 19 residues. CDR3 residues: CASSLKPDSRNPFLGELFF. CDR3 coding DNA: TGCGCCAGCAGCTTGAAACCGGACAGCCGAAACCCCTTCCTCGGGGAGCTGTTTTTT.

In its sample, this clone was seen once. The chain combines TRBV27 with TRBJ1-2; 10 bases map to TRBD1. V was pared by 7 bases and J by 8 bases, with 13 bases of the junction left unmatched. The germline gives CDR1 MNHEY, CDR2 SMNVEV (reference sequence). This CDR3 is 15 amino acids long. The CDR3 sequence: CASTLSGTGARGYTF. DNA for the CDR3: TGTGCCAGCACCCTATCCGGGACAGGGGCGCGGGGCTACACCTTC.

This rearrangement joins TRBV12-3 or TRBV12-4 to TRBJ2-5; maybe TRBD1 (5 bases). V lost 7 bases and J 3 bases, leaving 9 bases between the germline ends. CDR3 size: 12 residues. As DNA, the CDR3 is TGTGCCAGCACCAGGGATGAAGAGACCCAGTACTTC. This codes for CASTRDEETQYF.

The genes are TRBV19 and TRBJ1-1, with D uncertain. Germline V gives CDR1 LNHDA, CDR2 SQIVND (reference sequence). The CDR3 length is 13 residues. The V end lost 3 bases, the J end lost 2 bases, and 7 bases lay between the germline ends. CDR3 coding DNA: TGTGCCAGTAGTATTGGGAGAAACACTGAAGCTTTCTTT. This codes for CASSIGRNTEAFF.

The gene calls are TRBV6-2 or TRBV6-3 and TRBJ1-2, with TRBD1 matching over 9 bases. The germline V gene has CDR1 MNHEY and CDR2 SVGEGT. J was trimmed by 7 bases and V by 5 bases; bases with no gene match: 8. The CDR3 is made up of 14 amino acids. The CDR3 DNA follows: TGTGCCAGCAGTCAACCCGGACAGGGGTCTGGCTACACCTTC. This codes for CASSQPGQGSGYTF.

CDR3 coding DNA: TGTGCCAGCAGCTTAGATGAAGCGGGGGTCACCGGGGAGCTGTTTTTT. Its protein is CASSLDEAGVTGELFF. The chain combines TRBV11-2 with TRBJ2-2; 8 nucleotides align to TRBD2. From germline, CDR1 is SGHAT and CDR2 FQNNGV. The CDR3 contains 16 residues. V was clipped by 0 bases and J by 4 bases; unmatched bases: 4.

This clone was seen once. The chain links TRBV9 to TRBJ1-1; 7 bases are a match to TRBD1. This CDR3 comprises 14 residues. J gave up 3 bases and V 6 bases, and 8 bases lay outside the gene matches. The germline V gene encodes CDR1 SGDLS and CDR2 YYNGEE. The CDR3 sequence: CASTKGAPDTEAFF. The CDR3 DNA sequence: TGTGCCAGCACCAAGGGGGCGCCGGACACTGAAGCTTTCTTT.

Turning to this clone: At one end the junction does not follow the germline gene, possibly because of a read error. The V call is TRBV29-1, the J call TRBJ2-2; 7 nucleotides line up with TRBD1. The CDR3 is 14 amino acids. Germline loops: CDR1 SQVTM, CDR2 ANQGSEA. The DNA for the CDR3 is TGCAGCGTTGGAGACAGGGCGAAAACCGGGGAGCTGTTTTTT. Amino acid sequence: CSVGDRAKTGELFF.

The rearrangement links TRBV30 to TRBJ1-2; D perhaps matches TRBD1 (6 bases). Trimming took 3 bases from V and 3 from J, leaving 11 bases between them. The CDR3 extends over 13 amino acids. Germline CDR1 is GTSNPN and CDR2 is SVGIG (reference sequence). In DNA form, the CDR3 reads TGTGCCTGGAGGGAAGGGACACACTATGGCTACACCTTC. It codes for CAWREGTHYGYTF.

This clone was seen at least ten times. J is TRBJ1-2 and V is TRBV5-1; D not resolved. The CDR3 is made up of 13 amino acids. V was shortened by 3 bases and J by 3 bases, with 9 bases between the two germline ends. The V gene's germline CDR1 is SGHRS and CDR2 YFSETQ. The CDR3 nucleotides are TGCGCCAGCAGCTCGGAGGGCCACTATGGCTACACCTTC. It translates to CASSSEGHYGYTF.

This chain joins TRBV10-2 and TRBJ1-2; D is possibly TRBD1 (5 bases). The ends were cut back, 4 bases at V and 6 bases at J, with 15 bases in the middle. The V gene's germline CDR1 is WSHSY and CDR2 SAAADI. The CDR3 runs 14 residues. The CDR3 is CASSGQGLRNGYTF. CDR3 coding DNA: TGCGCCAGCAGTGGCCAGGGATTGAGAAATGGCTACACCTTC.

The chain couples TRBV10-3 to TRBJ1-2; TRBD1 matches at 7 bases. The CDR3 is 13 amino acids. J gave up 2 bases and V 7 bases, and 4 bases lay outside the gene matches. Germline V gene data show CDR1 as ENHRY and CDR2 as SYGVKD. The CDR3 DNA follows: TGTGCCATCAATGGACAGGAGAACTATGGCTACACCTTC. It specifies CAINGQENYGYTF.

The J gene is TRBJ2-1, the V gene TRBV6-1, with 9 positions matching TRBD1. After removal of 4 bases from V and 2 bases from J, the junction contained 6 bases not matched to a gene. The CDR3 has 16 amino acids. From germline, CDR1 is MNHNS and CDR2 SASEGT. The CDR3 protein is CASSATGTGTYNEQFF. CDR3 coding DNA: TGTGCCAGCAGTGCTACCGGGACAGGGACCTACAATGAGCAGTTCTTC.

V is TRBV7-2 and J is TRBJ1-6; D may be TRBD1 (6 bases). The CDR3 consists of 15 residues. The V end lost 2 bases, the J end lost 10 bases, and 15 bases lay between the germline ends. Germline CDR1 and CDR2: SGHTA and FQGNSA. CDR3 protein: CASSLQGNYGSPLHF. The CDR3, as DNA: TGTGCCAGCAGCTTACAGGGGAATTATGGGTCACCCCTCCACTTT.

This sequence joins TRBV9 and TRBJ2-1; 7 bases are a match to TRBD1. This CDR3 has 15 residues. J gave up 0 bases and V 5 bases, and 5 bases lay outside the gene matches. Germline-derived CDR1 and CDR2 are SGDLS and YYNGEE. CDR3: CASRGGSSSYNEQFF. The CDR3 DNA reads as TGTGCCAGCAGAGGGGGCTCTAGCTCCTACAATGAGCAGTTCTTC.

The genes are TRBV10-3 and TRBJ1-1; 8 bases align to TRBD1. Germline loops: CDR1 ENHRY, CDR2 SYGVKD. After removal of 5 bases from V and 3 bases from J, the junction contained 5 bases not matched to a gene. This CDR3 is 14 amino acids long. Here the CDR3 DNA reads TGTGCCATCAGTAAAACAGGGGGGGACACTGAAGCTTTCTTT. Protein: CAISKTGGDTEAFF.

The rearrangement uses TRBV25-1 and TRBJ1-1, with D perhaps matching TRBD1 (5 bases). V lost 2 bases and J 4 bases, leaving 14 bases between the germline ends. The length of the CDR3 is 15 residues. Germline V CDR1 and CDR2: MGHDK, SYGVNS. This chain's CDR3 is CASSERDRRGTEAFF. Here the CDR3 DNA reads TGTGCCAGCAGTGAAAGGGACCGGAGGGGCACTGAAGCTTTCTTT.

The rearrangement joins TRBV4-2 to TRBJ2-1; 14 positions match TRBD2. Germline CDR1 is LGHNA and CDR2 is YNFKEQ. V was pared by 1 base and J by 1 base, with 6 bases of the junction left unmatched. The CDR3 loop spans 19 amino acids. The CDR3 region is CASSQVQGLAGGSYNEQFF. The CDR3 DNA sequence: TGTGCCAGCAGCCAAGTTCAAGGACTAGCGGGGGGATCCTACAATGAGCAGTTCTTC.

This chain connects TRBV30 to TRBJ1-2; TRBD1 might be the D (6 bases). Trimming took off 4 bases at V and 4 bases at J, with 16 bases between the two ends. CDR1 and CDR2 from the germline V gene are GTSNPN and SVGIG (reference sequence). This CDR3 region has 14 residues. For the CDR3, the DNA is TGTGCCTGGAAAAAACCTGGGACATCCTATGGCTACACCTTC. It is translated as CAWKKPGTSYGYTF.

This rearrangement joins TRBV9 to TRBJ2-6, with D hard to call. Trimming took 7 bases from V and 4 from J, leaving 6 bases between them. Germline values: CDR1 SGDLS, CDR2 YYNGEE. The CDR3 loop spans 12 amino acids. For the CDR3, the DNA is TGTGCCAGCGTTGGCGGGGCCAACGTCCTGACTTTC. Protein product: CASVGGANVLTF.

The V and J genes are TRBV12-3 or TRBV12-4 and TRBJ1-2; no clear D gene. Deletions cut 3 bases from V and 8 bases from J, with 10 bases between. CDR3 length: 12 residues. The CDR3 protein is CASSLGGWGYTF. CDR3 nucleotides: TGTGCCAGCAGTTTGGGAGGGTGGGGCTACACCTTC.

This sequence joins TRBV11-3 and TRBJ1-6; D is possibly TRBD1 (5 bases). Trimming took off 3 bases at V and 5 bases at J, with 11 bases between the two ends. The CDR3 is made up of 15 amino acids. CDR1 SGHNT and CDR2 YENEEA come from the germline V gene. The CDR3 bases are TGTGCCAGCAGCTTTCGGGGGATGAATAATTCACCCCTCCACTTT. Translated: CASSFRGMNNSPLHF.

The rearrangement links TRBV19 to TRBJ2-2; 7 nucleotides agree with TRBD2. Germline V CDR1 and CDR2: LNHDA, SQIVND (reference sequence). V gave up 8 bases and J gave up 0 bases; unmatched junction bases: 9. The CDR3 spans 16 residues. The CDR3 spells CASLAGGGANTGELFF. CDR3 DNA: TGTGCCAGTTTGGCGGGCGGGGGAGCGAACACCGGGGAGCTGTTTTTT.

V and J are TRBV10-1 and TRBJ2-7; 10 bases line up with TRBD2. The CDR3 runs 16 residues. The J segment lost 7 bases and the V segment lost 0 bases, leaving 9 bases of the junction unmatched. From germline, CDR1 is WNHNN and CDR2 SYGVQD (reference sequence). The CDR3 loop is CASSESRLAGAREQYF. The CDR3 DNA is TGCGCCAGCAGTGAGTCGCGCCTAGCGGGGGCCAGGGAGCAGTACTTC.

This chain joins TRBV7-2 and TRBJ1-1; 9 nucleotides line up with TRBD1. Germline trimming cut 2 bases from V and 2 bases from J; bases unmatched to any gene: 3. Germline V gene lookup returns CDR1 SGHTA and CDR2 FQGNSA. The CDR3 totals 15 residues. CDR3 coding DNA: TGTGCCAGCAGCTTAACAGGGGGCAAAAACACTGAAGCTTTCTTT. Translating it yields CASSLTGGKNTEAFF.

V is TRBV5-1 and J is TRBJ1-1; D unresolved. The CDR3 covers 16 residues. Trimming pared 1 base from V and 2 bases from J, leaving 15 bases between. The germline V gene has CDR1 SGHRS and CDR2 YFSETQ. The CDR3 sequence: CASSLTTSGINTEAFF. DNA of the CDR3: TGCGCCAGCAGCTTGACTACTTCGGGGATTAACACTGAAGCTTTCTTT.